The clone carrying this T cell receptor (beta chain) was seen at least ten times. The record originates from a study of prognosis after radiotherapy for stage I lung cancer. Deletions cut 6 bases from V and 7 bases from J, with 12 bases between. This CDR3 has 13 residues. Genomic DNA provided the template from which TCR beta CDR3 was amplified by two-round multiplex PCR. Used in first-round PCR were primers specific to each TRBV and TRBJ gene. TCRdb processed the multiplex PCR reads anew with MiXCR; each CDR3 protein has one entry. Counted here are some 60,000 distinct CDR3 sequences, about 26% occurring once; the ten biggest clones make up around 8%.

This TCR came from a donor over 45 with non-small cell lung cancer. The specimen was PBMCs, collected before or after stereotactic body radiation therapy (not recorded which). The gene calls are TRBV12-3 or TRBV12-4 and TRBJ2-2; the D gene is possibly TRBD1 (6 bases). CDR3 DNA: TGTGCCAGCAGATTACAGGGAAGCGGGGAGCTGTTTTTT. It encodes CASRLQGSGELFF.